Described below is a single T cell receptor (beta chain) sequence and its context. The antigen is undetermined. This CDR3 spans 16 amino acids. After removal of 5 bases from V and 2 bases from J, the junction contained 9 bases not matched to a gene. Germline values: CDR1 SEHNR, CDR2 FQNEAQ (reference sequence). 13 Jbeta primers and 60 Vbeta primers were used for the PCR. Profiling relied on immunoSEQ multiplex PCR, and the TCRdb table lists in-frame clones only, not all of them. The sample includes approximately 140,000 clones, 65% to 90% of them seen just once. This entry is derived from a study of cytomegalovirus exposure and HLA in healthy donors. Study-level results: For TCR beta chains, V- and J-gene trimming was later linked to a missense DCLRE1C variant. By a later analysis, the bulk of CMV-associated TCR beta chains appeared HLA-restricted. The classifier reportedly diagnosed cytomegalovirus status with high sensitivity and specificity. In vitro, a few CMV-associated chains proved specific for CMV antigens.

The TCR comes from a girl aged 2 to 9 in good health and CMV-seronegative. The chain carries TRBV7-9 and TRBJ2-7; TRBD2 agrees at 10 bases. Input material: PBMCs. CDR3 DNA sequence: TGTGCCAGCAGCCCCCGCTATGGACTAGCGGCCTACGAGCAGTACTTC. Translation: CASSPRYGLAAYEQYF.